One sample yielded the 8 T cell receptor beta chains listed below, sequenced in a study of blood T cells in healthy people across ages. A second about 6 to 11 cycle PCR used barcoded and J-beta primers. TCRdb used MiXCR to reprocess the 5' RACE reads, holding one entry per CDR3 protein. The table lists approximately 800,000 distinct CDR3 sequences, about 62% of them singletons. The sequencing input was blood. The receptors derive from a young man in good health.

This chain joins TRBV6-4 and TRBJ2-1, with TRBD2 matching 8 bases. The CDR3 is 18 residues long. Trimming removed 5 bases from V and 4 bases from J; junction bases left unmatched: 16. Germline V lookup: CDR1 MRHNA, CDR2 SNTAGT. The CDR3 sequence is CASSRGTVPASGYNEQFF. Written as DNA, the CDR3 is TGTGCCAGCAGTAGGGGGACGGTCCCGGCTAGCGGGTACAATGAGCAGTTCTTC.

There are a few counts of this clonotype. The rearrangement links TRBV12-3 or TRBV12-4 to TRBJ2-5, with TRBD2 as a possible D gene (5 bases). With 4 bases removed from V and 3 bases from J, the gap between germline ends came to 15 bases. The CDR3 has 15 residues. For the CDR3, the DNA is TGTGCCAGCAGTTCTAACTGGGAGTCGAAAGAGACCCAGTACTTC. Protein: CASSSNWESKETQYF.

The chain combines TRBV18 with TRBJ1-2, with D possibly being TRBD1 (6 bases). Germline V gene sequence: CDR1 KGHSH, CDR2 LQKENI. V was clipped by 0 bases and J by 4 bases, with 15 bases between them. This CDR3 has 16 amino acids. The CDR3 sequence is CASSPPSTGSAYGYTF. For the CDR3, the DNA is TGTGCCAGCTCACCACCGTCCACAGGGTCGGCCTATGGCTACACCTTC.

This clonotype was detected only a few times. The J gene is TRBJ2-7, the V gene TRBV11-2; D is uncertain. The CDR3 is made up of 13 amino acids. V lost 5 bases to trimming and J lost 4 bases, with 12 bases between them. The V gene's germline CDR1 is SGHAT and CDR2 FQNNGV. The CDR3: CASSAHVQYEQYF. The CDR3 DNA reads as TGTGCCAGCAGCGCACACGTACAGTACGAGCAGTACTTC.

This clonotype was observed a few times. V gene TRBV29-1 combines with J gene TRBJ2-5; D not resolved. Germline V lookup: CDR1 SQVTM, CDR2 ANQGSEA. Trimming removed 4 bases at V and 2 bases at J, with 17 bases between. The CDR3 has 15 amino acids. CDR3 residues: CSVVPRPLLQETQYF. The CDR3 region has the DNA TGCAGCGTTGTTCCCAGACCTCTCCTTCAAGAGACCCAGTACTTC. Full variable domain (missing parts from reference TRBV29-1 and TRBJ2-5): SAVISQKPSRDICQRGTSLTIQCQVDSQVTMMFWYRQQPGQSLTLIATANQGSEATYESGFVIDKFPISRPNLTFSTLTVSNMSPEDSSIYLCSVVPRPLLQETQYFGPGTRLLVL.

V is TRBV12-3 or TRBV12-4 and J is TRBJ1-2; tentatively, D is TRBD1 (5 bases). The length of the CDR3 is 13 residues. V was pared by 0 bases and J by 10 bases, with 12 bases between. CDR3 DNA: TGTGCCAGCAGTTTAGCGGGGGGAAGAGACTACACCTTC. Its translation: CASSLAGGRDYTF.

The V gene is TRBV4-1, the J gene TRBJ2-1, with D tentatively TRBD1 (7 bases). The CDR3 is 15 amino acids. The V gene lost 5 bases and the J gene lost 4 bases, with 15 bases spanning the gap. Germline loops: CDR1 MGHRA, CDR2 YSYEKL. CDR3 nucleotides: TGCGCCAGCAGCTCCACGACAGGGACTTACAATGAGCAGTTCTTC. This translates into CASSSTTGTYNEQFF.

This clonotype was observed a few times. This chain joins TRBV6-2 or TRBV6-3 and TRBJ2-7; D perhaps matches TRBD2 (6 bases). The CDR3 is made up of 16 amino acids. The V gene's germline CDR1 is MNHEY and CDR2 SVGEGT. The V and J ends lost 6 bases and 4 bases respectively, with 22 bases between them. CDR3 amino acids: CASSPMRRAQSYEQYF. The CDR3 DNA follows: TGTGCCAGCAGCCCCATGCGGAGGGCACAGAGTTACGAGCAGTACTTC.